Listed here are 3 T cell receptor beta chains from one sample, sequenced in a study of blood T cells in healthy people across ages. The second PCR ran 7 to 11 cycles with a sample-barcoded 5' primer and J-beta primers. Each CDR3 protein gets one entry after TCRdb re-called the 5' RACE reads with MiXCR. This sample has about 700,000 distinct CDR3 sequences, with roughly 32% found just once. Sequenced sample: blood. All receptors come from a woman over 75 in good health.

The CDR3 DNA sequence: TGTGCCAGCACCCGCCAACTCGACGGGGATGAGCAGTTCTTC. It translates to CASTRQLDGDEQFF. The rearrangement joins TRBV7-6 to TRBJ2-1; maybe TRBD2 (5 bases). This CDR3 is built from 14 residues. The V gene lost 7 bases and the J gene lost 8 bases, with 18 bases spanning the gap. Per the germline V gene, CDR1 is SGHVS and CDR2 is FNYEAQ.

This clonotype showed up just a few times. The J gene is TRBJ1-2, the V gene TRBV30, with a weak D call TRBD1 (5 bases). The CDR3 loop spans 14 amino acids. Germline CDR1 is GTSNPN and CDR2 is SVGIG (reference sequence). Trimming took 1 base from V and 4 from J, leaving 13 bases between them. The CDR3 loop reads CAWSGAGYLYGYTF. CDR3 DNA: TGTGCCTGGAGTGGGGCAGGGTACCTCTATGGCTACACCTTC.

V is TRBV24-1 and J is TRBJ2-1, with 10 bases fitting TRBD2. The CDR3 spans 18 residues. V shed 0 bases, J shed 7 bases, and the junction held 11 bases outside the gene matches. Germline CDR1 and CDR2: KGHDR and SFDVKD. CDR3 sequence: CATSDLKMERGGRNEQFF. The CDR3 region has the DNA TGTGCCACCAGTGATTTGAAGATGGAGCGGGGGGGGAGGAATGAGCAGTTCTTC.